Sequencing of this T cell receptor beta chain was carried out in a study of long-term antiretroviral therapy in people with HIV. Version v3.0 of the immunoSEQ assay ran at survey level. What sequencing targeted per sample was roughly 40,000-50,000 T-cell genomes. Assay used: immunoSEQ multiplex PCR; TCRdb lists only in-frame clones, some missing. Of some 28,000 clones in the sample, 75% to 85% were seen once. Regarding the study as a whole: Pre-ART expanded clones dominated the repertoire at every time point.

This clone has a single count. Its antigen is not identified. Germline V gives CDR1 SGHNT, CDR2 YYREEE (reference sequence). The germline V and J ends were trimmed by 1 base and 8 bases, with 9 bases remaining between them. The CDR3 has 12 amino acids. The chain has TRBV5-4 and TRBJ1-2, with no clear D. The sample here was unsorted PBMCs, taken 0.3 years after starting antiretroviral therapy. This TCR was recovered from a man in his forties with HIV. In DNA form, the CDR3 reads TGTGCCAGCAGCTTGCTGGGCGGAGGCTACACCTTC. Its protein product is CASSLLGGGYTF.